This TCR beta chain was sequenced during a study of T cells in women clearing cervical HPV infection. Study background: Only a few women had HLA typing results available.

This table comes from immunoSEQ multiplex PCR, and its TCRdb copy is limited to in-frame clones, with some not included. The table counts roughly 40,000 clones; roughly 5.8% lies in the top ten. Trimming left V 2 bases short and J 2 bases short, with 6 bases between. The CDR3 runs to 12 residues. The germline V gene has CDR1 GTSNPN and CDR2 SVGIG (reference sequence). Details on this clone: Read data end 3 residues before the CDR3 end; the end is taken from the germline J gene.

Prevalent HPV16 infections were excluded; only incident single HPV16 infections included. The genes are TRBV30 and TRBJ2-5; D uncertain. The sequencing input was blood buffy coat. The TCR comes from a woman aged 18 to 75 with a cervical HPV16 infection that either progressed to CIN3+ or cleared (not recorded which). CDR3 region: CAWSINQETQYF. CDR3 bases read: TGTGCCTGGAGTATTAATCAAGAGACC.